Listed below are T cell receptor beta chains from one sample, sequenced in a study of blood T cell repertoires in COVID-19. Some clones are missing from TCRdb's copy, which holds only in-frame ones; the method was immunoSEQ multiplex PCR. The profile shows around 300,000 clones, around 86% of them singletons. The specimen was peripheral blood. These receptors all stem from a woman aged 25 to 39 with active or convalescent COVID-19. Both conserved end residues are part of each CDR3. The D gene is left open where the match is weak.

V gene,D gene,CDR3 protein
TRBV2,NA,CASSDGGNYGYTF
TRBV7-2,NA,CASSLVARGQYF
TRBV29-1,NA,CSVASTGFNEKLFF
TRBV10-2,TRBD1,CASSEWAGTGAFF
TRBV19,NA,CASSPSGRPNTEAFF
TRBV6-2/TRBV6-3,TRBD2,CASSTSGGTYEQYF
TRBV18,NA,CASSTSGTPETQYF
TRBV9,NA,CASSASQGLTEAFF
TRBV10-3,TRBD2,CAISPSGGGETQYF
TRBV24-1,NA,CATRGGTGQNHNEQFF
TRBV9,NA,CASSVDSFSPLHF
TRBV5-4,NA,CASSVDSNYEQYF
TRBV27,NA,CASSLAGATDTQYF
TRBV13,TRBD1,CASSLGTGGIYGYTF
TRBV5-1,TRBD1,CASSSNRDRGEYSPLHF
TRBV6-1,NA,CASSEAFRTDTQYF
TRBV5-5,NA,CASSLGKGRDSSGNTIYF
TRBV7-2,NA,CASSQNRGGTAGYTF
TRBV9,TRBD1,CASSVRTGPEGYTF
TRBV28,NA,CASRGGPGGEKLFF
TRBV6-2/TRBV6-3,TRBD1,CASSSRTGRFGYTF
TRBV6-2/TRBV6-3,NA,CASSYVGTTYEQYF
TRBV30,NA,CACRRQVNTEAFF
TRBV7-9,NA,CASSFPWLDSSNEQFF
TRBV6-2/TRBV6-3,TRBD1,CASSPGTGVTGELFF
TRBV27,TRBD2,CASGWGGEQYF
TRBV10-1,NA,CASRGGRGYQTLEGNYGYTF
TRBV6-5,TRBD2,CASSPFLAGEGTQYF
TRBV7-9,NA,CASSPNEAAGNTIYF
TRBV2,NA,CASSEDSQDYQPQHF
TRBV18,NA,CASSPEAIGRNGYTF
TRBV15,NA,CATSRDGAPDNEQFF
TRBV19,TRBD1,CASSGTGRTEAFF
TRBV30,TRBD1,CAWSAPGTGHQAFF
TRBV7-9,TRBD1,CASSSDRGVDTQYF
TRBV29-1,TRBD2,CSVRSSGGTDTQYF
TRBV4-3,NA,CASSYNWAGNTEAFF
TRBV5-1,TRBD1,CASSLNSEGASGYTF
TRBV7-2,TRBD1,CASSLDPDRFEKLFF
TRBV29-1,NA,CSAGHMQETQYF
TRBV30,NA,CAWNRANQPQHF
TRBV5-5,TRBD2,CASSLALAGEQYF
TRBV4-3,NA,CASSQEWAGADSYEQYF
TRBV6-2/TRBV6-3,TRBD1,CASSYRTGTMNTEAFF
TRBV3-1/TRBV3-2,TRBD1,CASSQAHRGGTDTQYF
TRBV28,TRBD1,CASSTRTGVTNQPQHF
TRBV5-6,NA,CASSFAGANTEAFF
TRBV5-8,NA,CASSGRTYEQYF
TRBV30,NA,CAWSPQRYNQPQHF
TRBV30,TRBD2,CAWGSLAGHTDTQYF
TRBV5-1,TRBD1,CASSSTGGFNEQFF
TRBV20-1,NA,CSARGRYEQYF
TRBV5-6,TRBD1,CASSQGAGGDGYTF
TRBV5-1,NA,CASSLNRVNEKLFF
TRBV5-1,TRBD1,CASSGTGVTEAFF
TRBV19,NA,CASSIGIMNTEAFF